The 21 T cell receptor beta chains listed next were all sequenced from one sample in a study of T cell repertoires in cytomegalovirus infection. Their antigen targets remain unknown. TCRdb processed the reads anew with MiXCR; each CDR3 protein has one entry. The data contain roughly 920,000 distinct CDR3 sequences, 25% to 40% of them singletons. Sequenced here: cultured CD8+ T cells from PBMCs, sampled from culture after CMV antigen stimulation. The origin of the receptors is a human donor in good health (CMV status not recorded). Some clones in this sample may be carry-over from other donors' samples.

This clonotype was recorded a few times. The chain links TRBV7-9 to TRBJ2-2; TRBD1 matches at 9 bases. V shed 6 bases, J shed 7 bases, and the junction held 9 bases outside the gene matches. Germline CDR1 and CDR2: SEHNR and FQNEAQ (reference sequence). The CDR3 covers 15 residues. This CDR3 is CASRSPGQGHGELFF. CDR3 sequence (DNA): TGTGCCAGCAGATCACCGGGACAGGGACACGGGGAGCTGTTTTTT.

This clonotype was seen more than once but under ten times. The chain combines TRBV7-9 with TRBJ2-5; D unresolved. The CDR3 sequence is 14 residues long. The V end was cut by 4 bases, the J end by 7 bases, with 16 bases between. CDR1 is SEHNR, CDR2 FQNEAQ, per germline (reference sequence). The CDR3 sequence: CASSSSYAWGTQYF. Here the CDR3 DNA reads TGTGCCAGCAGCTCTTCCTATGCTTGGGGGACCCAGTACTTC.

This chain joins TRBV28 and TRBJ1-2; 7 nucleotides match TRBD1. The CDR3 contains 13 residues. V gave up 5 bases and J gave up 6 bases; unmatched junction bases: 6. Germline lookup yields CDR1 MDHEN and CDR2 SYDVKM. The CDR3 region has the DNA TGTGCCAGCAGTATACAGGGGTGGGATGGCTACACCTTC. Translated: CASSIQGWDGYTF.

V gene TRBV3-1 combines with J gene TRBJ2-2; 9 positions agree with TRBD1. Germline lookup yields CDR1 LGHDT and CDR2 YNNKEL (reference sequence). The CDR3 is made up of 17 amino acids. J was trimmed by 1 base and V by 2 bases; bases with no gene match: 5. The CDR3, as DNA: TGTGCCAGCAGCCAATTAACGGGACAGGGGAACACCGGGGAGCTGTTTTTT. It encodes CASSQLTGQGNTGELFF.

This clonotype was seen ten or more times. The chain couples TRBV7-8 to TRBJ2-1; TRBD2 is a possible D gene (6 bases). The CDR3 totals 13 residues. The V end was cut by 0 bases, the J end by 7 bases, with 7 bases between. Germline CDR1 reads SGHVS; CDR2 reads FQNEAQ. CDR3: CASSLASGNEQFF. The CDR3 nucleotides are TGTGCCAGCAGCTTAGCGAGCGGGAATGAGCAGTTCTTC. Combining the CDR3 with reference TRBV7-8 and TRBJ2-1 gives the whole variable domain GAGVSQSPRYKVAKRGQDVALRCDPISGHVSLFWYQQALGQGPEFLTYFQNEAQLDKSGLPSDRFFAERPEGSVSTLKIQRTQQEDSAVYLCASSLASGNEQFFGPGTRLTVL.

The table lists this clonotype with a count of one. This may be a read error, as it is one base from a much larger clone. V gene TRBV5-1 combines with J gene TRBJ2-2; D could derive from TRBD1 or TRBD2 (5 bases each). The CDR3 is 16 amino acids. Germline-derived CDR1 and CDR2 are SGHRS and YFSETQ. The chain's CDR3 is CVSSTTGTPDFGELFF. The DNA for the CDR3 is TGCGTCAGCAGCACGACCGGGACGCCAGATTTCGGGGAGCTGTTTTTT.

This clonotype came up a few times. This sequence joins TRBV6-2 or TRBV6-3 and TRBJ2-4, with 9 bases lining up with TRBD1. Germline lookup yields CDR1 MNHEY and CDR2 SVGEGT. V was clipped by 1 base and J by 3 bases; unmatched bases: 7. CDR3 length: 17 residues. CDR3 DNA sequence: TGTGCCAGCAGTTACTTCGGGACAGGGAAAGACAAAAACATTCAGTACTTC. It translates to CASSYFGTGKDKNIQYF.

The chain recombines TRBV27 with TRBJ2-7; unclear D gene. From germline, CDR1 is MNHEY and CDR2 SMNVEV (reference sequence). The CDR3 runs 13 residues. With 3 bases removed from V and 1 base from J, the gap between germline ends came to 7 bases. The CDR3 nucleotides are TGTGCCAGCAGTTTCGTCAGATCCTACGAGCAGTACTTC. Its protein product is CASSFVRSYEQYF.

Only a few counts were recorded for this clonotype. At one end, the junction sequence differs from germline, possibly due to a read error. The V call is TRBV4-1, the J call TRBJ2-4, with 7 bases aligning to TRBD1. Germline V gives CDR1 MGHRA, CDR2 YSYEKL. The CDR3 contains 16 residues. The CDR3 sequence: CASSQEGGVVKNIQYF. The CDR3 DNA reads as TGTGCCAGCAGCCAAGAAGGGGGCGTCGTCAAAAACATTCAGTACTTC.

This clonotype was recorded many times. The chain joins TRBV6-1 to TRBJ1-6, with a weak D call TRBD1 (5 bases). Trimming removed 3 bases at V and 2 bases at J, with 11 bases between. This CDR3 has 16 residues. The germline CDR1 and CDR2 sequences are MNHNS and SASEGT. Here the CDR3 reads CASSEDIGPYNSPLHF. As DNA, the CDR3 is TGTGCCAGCAGTGAGGACATCGGGCCCTATAATTCACCCCTCCACTTT.

This clonotype was counted a few times. The chain joins TRBV6-2 or TRBV6-3 to TRBJ2-2, with D uncertain. The germline CDR1 and CDR2 sequences are MNHEY and SVGEGT. The V end lost 2 bases, the J end lost 6 bases, and 13 bases lay between the germline ends. This CDR3 comprises 15 residues. In DNA form, the CDR3 reads TGTGCCAGCAGTTACGACTCCGTTGGGGCCGGGGAGCTGTTTTTT. Protein: CASSYDSVGAGELFF.

At least ten counts were recorded for this clonotype. This chain uses TRBV7-8 with TRBJ1-2; maybe TRBD1 (6 bases). The CDR3 has 15 amino acids. Deletions cut 5 bases from V and 4 bases from J, with 17 bases between. The germline V gene encodes CDR1 SGHVS and CDR2 FQNEAQ. This CDR3 is CASSTNKGGVYGYTF. Here the CDR3 DNA reads TGTGCCAGCAGCACAAATAAAGGGGGAGTCTATGGCTACACCTTC.

This clonotype was found a few times. The chain uses TRBV27 and TRBJ2-1; D possibly matches TRBD1 or TRBD2 (5 bases each). The CDR3 consists of 14 residues. The V gene lost 2 bases and the J gene lost 7 bases, with 12 bases spanning the gap. Germline V lookup: CDR1 MNHEY, CDR2 SMNVEV (reference sequence). The CDR3 sequence: CASSLHRGVNEQFF. In DNA form, the CDR3 reads TGTGCCAGCAGTTTACATAGGGGAGTTAATGAGCAGTTCTTC.

This chain links TRBV27 with TRBJ1-1, with TRBD1 as a possible D gene (6 bases). This CDR3 has 14 residues. Germline V gene data show CDR1 as MNHEY and CDR2 as SMNVEV (reference sequence). V lost 6 bases and J lost 4, with 15 bases in between. CDR3: CASSRYQGTTEAFF. Written as DNA, the CDR3 is TGTGCCAGCAGCCGCTATCAGGGGACCACTGAAGCTTTCTTT.

This chain uses TRBV6-1 with TRBJ2-5; no reliable D call. Trimming removed 7 bases from V and 5 bases from J, with 14 bases in between. CDR1 and CDR2 from the germline V gene are MNHNS and SASEGT. This CDR3 is built from 13 residues. CDR3 in DNA: TGTGCCAGCAAAGAGGACCGGGCGGAGACCCAGTACTTC. Protein: CASKEDRAETQYF.

V and J are TRBV20-1 and TRBJ1-4; 7 bases match TRBD1. The germline V gene has CDR1 DFQATT and CDR2 SNEGSKA (reference sequence). CDR3 length: 15 residues. With V trimmed by 5 bases and J by 4 bases, 10 bases remained unmatched. The CDR3: CSALSTGSLNEKLFF. As DNA, the CDR3 is TGCAGTGCTCTTTCGACAGGGTCCCTTAATGAAAAACTGTTTTTT.

This chain connects TRBV19 to TRBJ1-2, with D possibly being TRBD1 (5 bases). This CDR3 is 13 amino acids long. The V gene's germline CDR1 is LNHDA and CDR2 SQIVND (reference sequence). Trimming removed 3 bases from V and 4 bases from J, with 9 bases in between. CDR3 amino acids: CASSIGRVYGYTF. In DNA form, the CDR3 reads TGTGCCAGTAGTATTGGCAGGGTCTATGGCTACACCTTC. The variable domain in full, with the rest retrieved from reference TRBV19 and TRBJ1-2, is DGGITQSPKYLFRKEGQNVTLSCEQNLNHDAMYWYRQDPGQGLRLIYYSQIVNDFQKGDIAEGYSVSREKKESFPLTVTSAQKNPTAFYLCASSIGRVYGYTFGSGTRLTVV.

This clonotype was counted many times. The chain uses TRBV6-5 and TRBJ2-1; D gene unclear. Germline values: CDR1 MNHEY, CDR2 SVGAGI. The CDR3 consists of 16 residues. The V end lost 0 bases, the J end lost 1 base, and 10 bases lay between the germline ends. The CDR3 here is CASSYSFSRSYNEQFF. The CDR3 bases are TGTGCCAGCAGTTACTCATTCTCGAGATCCTACAATGAGCAGTTCTTC.

This sequence joins TRBV15 and TRBJ2-3; TRBD1 matches 12 bases. The J segment lost 6 bases and the V segment lost 3 bases, leaving 10 bases of the junction unmatched. There are 17 residues in the CDR3. Germline V gene lookup returns CDR1 LNHNV and CDR2 YYDKDF (reference sequence). The CDR3 sequence is CATSSPLGTGGDDTQYF. CDR3 nucleotide sequence: TGTGCCACCAGCAGTCCCTTGGGGACAGGGGGCGACGATACGCAGTATTTT.

This clonotype was picked up a small number of times. The chain combines TRBV24-1 with TRBJ2-2; D uncertain. CDR3 size: 13 residues. Looked up from germline, CDR1 is KGHDR and CDR2 is SFDVKD. Between the trimmed V and J ends, which lost 4 bases and 0 bases, there was a span of 2 bases. CDR3 sequence (DNA): TGTGCCACCAGTGACACGAACACCGGGGAGCTGTTTTTT. This sequence encodes CATSDTNTGELFF.

This clonotype was observed a handful of times. The chain joins TRBV6-1 to TRBJ1-1, with D perhaps matching TRBD1 (5 bases). The V and J ends lost 0 bases and 1 base respectively, with 12 bases between them. Looked up from germline, CDR1 is MNHNS and CDR2 is SASEGT. CDR3 length equals 16 residues. CDR3 DNA: TGTGCCAGCAGTGAAGCGCACAGGTTATCGAACACTGAAGCTTTCTTT. Amino acid sequence: CASSEAHRLSNTEAFF.